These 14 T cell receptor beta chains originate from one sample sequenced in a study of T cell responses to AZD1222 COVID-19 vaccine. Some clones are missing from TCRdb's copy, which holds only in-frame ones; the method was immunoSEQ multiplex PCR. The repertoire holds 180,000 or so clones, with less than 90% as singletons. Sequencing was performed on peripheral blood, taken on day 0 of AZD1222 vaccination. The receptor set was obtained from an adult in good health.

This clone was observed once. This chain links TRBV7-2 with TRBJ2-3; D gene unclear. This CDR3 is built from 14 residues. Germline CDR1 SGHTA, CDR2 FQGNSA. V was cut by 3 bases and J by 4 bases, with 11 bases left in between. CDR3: CASSFSFAADTQYF. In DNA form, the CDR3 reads TGTGCCAGCAGCTTTTCTTTCGCCGCAGATACGCAGTATTTT.

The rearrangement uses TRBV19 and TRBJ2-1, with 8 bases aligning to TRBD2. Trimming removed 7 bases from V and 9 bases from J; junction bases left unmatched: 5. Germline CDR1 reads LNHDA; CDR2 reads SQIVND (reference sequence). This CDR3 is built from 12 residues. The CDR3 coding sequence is TGTGCCAGTAAGCGGGAGTTCGGTGAGCAGTTCTTC. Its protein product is CASKREFGEQFF.

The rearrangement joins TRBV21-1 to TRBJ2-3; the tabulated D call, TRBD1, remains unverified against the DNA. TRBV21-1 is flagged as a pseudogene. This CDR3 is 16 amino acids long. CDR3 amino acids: CASKYRNVSGTDTQYF. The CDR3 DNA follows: TGTGCCAGCAAGTACAGAAATGTATCAGGCACAGATACGCAGTATTTT.

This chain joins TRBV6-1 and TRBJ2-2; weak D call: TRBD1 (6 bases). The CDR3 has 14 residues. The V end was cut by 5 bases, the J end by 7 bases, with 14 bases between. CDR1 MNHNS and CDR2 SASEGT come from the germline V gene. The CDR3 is CASSPQGTGGELFF. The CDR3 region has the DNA TGTGCCAGCAGTCCCCAGGGGACGGGCGGGGAGCTGTTTTTT.

CDR3 sequence reads: CSAAASNEQFF. The CDR3 region has the DNA TGCAGTGCGGCGGCTAGCAATGAGCAGTTCTTC. The V call is TRBV20-1, the J call TRBJ2-1; D is undetermined. Germline V gene sequence: CDR1 DFQATT, CDR2 SNEGSKA (reference sequence). Deletions cut 6 bases from V and 6 bases from J, with 9 bases between. This CDR3 region has 11 residues.

The CDR3 DNA is TGTGCCACCGCGGCAGGGGTGGATAACACCATATATTTT. Amino acids: CATAAGVDNTIYF. The chain employs TRBV10-3 and TRBJ1-3; tentatively, D is TRBD1 (6 bases). From germline, CDR1 is ENHRY and CDR2 SYGVKD. The V and J ends lost 10 bases and 7 bases respectively, with 17 bases between them. The CDR3 has 13 amino acids.

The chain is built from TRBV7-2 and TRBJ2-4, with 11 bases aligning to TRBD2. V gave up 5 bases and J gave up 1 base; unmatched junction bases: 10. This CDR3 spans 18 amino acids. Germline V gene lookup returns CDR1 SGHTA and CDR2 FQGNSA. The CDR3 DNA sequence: TGTGCCAGCAGCGGAGCTGGGACTAGCGGTAGCGCCAAAAACATTCAGTACTTC. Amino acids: CASSGAGTSGSAKNIQYF.

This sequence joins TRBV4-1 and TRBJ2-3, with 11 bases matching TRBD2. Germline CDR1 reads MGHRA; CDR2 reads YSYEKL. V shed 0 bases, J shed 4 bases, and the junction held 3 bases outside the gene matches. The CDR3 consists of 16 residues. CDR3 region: CASSQDLAGGADTQYF. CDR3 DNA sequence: TGCGCCAGCAGCCAAGATCTAGCGGGAGGTGCAGATACGCAGTATTTT.

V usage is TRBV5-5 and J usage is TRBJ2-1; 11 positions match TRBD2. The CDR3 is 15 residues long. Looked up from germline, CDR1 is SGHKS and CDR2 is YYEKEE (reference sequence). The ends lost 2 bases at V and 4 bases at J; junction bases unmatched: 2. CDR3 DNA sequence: TGTGCCAGCAGCTTCCGACTAGCGGGATACAATGAGCAGTTCTTC. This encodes CASSFRLAGYNEQFF.

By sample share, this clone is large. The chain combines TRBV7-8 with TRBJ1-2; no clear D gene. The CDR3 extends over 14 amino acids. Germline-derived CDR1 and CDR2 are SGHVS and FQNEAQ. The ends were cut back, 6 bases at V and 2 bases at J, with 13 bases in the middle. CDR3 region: CASRNETQNYGYTF. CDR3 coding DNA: TGTGCCAGCAGAAACGAAACCCAAAACTATGGCTACACCTTC.

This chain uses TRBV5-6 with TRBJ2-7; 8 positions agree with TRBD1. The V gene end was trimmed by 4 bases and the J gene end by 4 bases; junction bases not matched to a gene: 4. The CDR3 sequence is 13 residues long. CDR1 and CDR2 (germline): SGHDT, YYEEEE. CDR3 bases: TGTGCCAGCAGCGCTGACAGGGGTTACGAGCAGTACGTC. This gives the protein CASSADRGYEQYV.

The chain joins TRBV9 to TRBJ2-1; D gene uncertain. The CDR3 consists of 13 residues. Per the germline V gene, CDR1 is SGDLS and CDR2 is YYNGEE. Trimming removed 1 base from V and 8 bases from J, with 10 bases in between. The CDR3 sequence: CASSVFPADEQFF. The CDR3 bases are TGTGCCAGCAGCGTATTTCCCGCCGATGAGCAGTTCTTC.

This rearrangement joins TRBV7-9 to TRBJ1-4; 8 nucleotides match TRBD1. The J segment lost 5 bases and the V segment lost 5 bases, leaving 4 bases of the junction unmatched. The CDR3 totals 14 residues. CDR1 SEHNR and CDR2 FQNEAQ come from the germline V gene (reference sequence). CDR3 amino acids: CASSPSGGNEKLFF. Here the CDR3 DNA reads TGTGCCAGCAGCCCCTCAGGGGGCAATGAAAAACTGTTTTTT.

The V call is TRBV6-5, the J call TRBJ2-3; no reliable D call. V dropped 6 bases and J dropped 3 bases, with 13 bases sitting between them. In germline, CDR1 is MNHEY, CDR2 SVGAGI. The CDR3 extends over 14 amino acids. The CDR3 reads CASRKDGMTDTQYF. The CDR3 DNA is TGTGCCAGCAGGAAGGATGGAATGACAGATACGCAGTATTTT.